This TCR beta chain is from a study of shared clonotypes between healthy human individuals. Overall study: The cohort comprised two women and a few men. Their ages spanned 18 to 49 years. Study-wide points: Compared with memory subsets, naive subsets generally had larger estimated richness. In contrast to clonotypes shared by all four donors, non-shared clonotypes had lower generation probabilities.

The germline gives CDR1 LNHDA, CDR2 SQIVND (reference sequence). V gave up 5 bases and J gave up 3 bases, with 11 bases separating them. There are 15 residues in the CDR3. The data were produced by immunoSEQ multiplex PCR, yet TCRdb's version contains in-frame clones alone and is incomplete. The sample carries some 1,900,000 clones, less than 95% recorded once. Naivety among CD8 cells was defined by CD45RO negativity and positive CCR7 selection, thereby excluding terminally differentiated effector memory CD45RA+ cells. The study enrolled healthy HIV-negative adults without recent acute infections or vaccinations as donors. This clone showed up just a few times. The antigen is undetermined. The sample holds other DNA sequences that translate to the same CDR3.

Specimen: naive CD8+ T cells sorted from blood. The chain has TRBV19 and TRBJ1-6; possible D gene TRBD1, 5 bases. This receptor was taken from a man aged 18 to 30 in good health. The CDR3 loop reads CASSPQGDYNSPLHF. CDR3 nucleotide sequence: TGTGCCAGTAGTCCCCAGGGCGACTATAATTCACCCCTCCACTTT.